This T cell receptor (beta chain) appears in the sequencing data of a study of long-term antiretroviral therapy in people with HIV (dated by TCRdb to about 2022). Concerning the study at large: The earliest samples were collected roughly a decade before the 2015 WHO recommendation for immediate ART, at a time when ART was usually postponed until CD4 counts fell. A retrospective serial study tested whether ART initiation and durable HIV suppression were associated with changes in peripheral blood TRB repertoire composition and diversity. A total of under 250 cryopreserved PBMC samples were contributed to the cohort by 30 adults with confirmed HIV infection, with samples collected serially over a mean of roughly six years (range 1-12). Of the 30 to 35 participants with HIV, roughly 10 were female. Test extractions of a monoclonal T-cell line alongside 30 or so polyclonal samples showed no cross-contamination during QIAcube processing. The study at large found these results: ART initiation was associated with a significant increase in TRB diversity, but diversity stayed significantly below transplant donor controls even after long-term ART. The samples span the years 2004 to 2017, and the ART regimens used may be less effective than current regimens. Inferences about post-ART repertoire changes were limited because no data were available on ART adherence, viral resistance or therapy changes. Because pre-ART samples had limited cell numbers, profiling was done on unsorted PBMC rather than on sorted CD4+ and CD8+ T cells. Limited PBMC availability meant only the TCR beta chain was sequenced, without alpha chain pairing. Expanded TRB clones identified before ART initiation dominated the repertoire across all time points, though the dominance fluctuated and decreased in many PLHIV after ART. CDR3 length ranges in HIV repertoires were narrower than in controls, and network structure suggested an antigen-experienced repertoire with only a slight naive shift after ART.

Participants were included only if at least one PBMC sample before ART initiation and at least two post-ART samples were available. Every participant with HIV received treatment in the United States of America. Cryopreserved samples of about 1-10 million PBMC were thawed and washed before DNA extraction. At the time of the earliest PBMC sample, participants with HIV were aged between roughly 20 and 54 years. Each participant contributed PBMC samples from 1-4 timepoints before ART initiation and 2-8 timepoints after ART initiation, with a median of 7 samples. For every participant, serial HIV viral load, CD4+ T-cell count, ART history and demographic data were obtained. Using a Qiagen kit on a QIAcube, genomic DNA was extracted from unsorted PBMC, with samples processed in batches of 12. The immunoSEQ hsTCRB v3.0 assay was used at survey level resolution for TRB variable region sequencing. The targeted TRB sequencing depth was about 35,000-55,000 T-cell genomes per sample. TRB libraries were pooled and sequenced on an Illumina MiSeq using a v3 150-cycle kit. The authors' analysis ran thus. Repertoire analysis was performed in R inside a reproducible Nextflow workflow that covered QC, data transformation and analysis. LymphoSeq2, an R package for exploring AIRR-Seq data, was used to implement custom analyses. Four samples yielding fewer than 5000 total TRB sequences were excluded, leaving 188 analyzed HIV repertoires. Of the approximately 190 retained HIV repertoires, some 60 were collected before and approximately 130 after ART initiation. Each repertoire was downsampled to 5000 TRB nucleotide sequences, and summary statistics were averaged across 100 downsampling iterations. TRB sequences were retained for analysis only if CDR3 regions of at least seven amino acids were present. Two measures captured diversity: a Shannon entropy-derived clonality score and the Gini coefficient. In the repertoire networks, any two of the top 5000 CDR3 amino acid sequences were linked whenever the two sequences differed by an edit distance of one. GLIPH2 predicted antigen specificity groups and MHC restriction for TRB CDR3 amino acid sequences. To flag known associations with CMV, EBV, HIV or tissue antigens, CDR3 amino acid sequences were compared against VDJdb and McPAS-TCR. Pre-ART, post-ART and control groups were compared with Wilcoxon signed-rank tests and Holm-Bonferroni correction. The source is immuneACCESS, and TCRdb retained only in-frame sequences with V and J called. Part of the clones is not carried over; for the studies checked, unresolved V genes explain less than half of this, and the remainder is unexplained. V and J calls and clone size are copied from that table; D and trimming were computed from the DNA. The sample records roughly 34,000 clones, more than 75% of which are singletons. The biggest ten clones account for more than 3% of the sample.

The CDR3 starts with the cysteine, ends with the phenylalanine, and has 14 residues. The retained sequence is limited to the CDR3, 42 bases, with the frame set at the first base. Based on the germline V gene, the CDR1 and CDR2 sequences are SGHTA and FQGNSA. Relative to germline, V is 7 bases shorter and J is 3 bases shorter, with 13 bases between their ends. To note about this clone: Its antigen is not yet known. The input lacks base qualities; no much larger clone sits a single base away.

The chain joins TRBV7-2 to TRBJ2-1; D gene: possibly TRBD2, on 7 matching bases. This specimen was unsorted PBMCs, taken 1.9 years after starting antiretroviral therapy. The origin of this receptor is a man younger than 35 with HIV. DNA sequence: TGTGCCAGCAAAGGGGGGGGTAACTACAATGAGCAGTTCTTC. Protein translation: CASKGGGNYNEQFF.